A selection of T cell receptor beta chains follows, all from one sample in a study of long-term antiretroviral therapy in people with HIV. Here immunoSEQ multiplex PCR was the method, and the copy in TCRdb shows in-frame clones only, minus some. Of tens of thousands of clones in the sample, about 85% were seen once. The sequenced sample was unsorted PBMCs, obtained 2.8 years before starting antiretroviral therapy. These receptor sequences come from a woman between 25 and 40 years old with HIV. CDR3s include the opening cysteine and the closing phenylalanine or tryptophan. The size field is filled for only some rows; it gives once, few, many or a size class.

j_call v_call clone_size cdr3_aa
TRBJ1-3 TRBV7-2 NA CASSSSGGFSGNTIYF
TRBJ1-3 TRBV2 NA CASSEAGGGHSGNTIYF
TRBJ1-1 TRBV11-2 NA CASSLKGPNTEAFF
TRBJ2-1 TRBV7-2 NA CASSRGLAGGSEQFF
TRBJ1-5 TRBV27 NA CASSFSGYSNQPQHF
TRBJ2-2 TRBV14 NA CASSPGQTMNTGELFF
TRBJ2-5 TRBV10-3 once CAISLSGGAEETQYF
TRBJ1-6 TRBV28 NA CASSPQGLRSPLHF
TRBJ2-3 TRBV18 NA CASSPPAPTDTQYF
TRBJ1-3 TRBV6-6 NA CGSGRDSGNTIYF
TRBJ2-3 TRBV27 once CASSPGGSFGTDTQYF
TRBJ1-1 TRBV5-6 NA CASSLGGDTEAFF
TRBJ2-1 TRBV5-6 NA CASSMGTGHDEQFF
TRBJ1-2 TRBV5-1 once CASSRGDYGYTF
TRBJ1-3 TRBV12-5 NA CASGLVTGSGNTIYF
TRBJ1-4 TRBV19 NA CASGAGTGVF
TRBJ1-1 TRBV9 NA CASSVLGGAGTEAFF
TRBJ1-4 TRBV5-1 NA CASSLRDSSEKLFF
TRBJ1-1 TRBV7-9 few CASSFRSGGSMAEAFF
TRBJ2-5 TRBV6-4 NA CASSDSTTWGQETQYF
TRBJ1-2 TRBV11-2 medium-sized CASSSTGTALPLNYGYTF
TRBJ2-3 TRBV9 once CASSVEPVGADTQYF
TRBJ2-2 TRBV6-4 NA CASSAGPQNTGELFF
TRBJ2-5 TRBV7-6 few CASSSTSGFRYF
TRBJ1-3 TRBV27 NA CASSPGTAGNTIYF
TRBJ1-2 TRBV4-1 NA CASSGQANYGYTF
TRBJ2-2 TRBV7-6 NA CASSRTSGESTGELFF
TRBJ2-3 TRBV7-8 NA CASSLMGRVGTDTQYF
TRBJ2-7 TRBV5-1 medium-sized CASSLTANSYEQYF
TRBJ2-4 TRBV7-2 NA CASSLLGGTKNIQYF
TRBJ2-2 TRBV2 NA CASTGAPNTGELFF
TRBJ1-1 TRBV11-3 NA CASSSRGDTEAFF
TRBJ1-2 TRBV2 NA CASSGTQQALDGYTF
TRBJ2-6 TRBV13 NA CASSLGGSGANVLTF
TRBJ1-2 TRBV4-1 NA CASSQDTGSYGYTF
TRBJ2-3 TRBV9 NA CASSGSYQGFTDTQYF
TRBJ2-2 TRBV9 NA CASSVVTGELFF
TRBJ2-6 TRBV5-1 NA CASRTGFSGANVLTF
TRBJ1-1 TRBV6-6 NA CASSYSRDRRAEAFF
TRBJ1-3 TRBV18 NA CASSRPDRRDGNTIYF
TRBJ1-2 TRBV12-5 NA CASGLSQGTPVIF
TRBJ1-2 TRBV5-4 few CASSLDLGTGRGYTF
TRBJ1-1 TRBV4-2 NA CASSQSGNTEAFF
TRBJ1-6 TRBV5-5 NA CASSSDRTRATYSPLHF
TRBJ2-1 TRBV6-1 NA CASLDGGNEQFF
TRBJ1-4 TRBV6-5 NA CASSYGGTGHEKLFF
TRBJ2-2 TRBV19 NA CASMAGEGTGELFF
TRBJ2-7 TRBV6-1 NA CASKGGRSYEQYF
TRBJ2-2 TRBV2 once CASSEAQPSVPRELFF
TRBJ1-4 TRBV5-1 NA CASSLAGGRTNEKLFF
TRBJ1-2 TRBV5-1 NA CASSRTGEGYGYTF
TRBJ2-5 TRBV5-4 NA CASSLGQETQYF
TRBJ1-2 TRBV14 NA CASSQVIGTLRGYTF
TRBJ2-3 TRBV27 NA CASSLSTGGPGGSTDTQYF
TRBJ1-5 TRBV5-6 NA CASSGSGGNWNQPQHF
TRBJ1-3 TRBV18 NA CASSPDRGGNTIYF
TRBJ1-2 TRBV5-6 NA CASSLRTGSPGNGYTF
TRBJ2-1 TRBV15 NA CATSRDRQTYNEQFF